These T cell receptor beta chains were read from a single sample in a study of a mutant IDH1 vaccine in newly diagnosed glioma. Generated by immunoSEQ multiplex PCR, the TCRdb table keeps only in-frame clones and is missing some. The sample holds approximately 31,000 clones, roughly 84% seen once. Which antigens these TCRs recognize remains unknown. This sample comprised PBMCs, obtained from a glioma patient whose treatment included an IDH1 peptide vaccine. All receptors come from a man younger than 40 with glioma. The CDR3 runs from the conserved cysteine through the conserved F or W. A D gene is named only where the DNA matches it firmly. Not all rows give a size; the values are once, few, many and, for expanded clones, a class.

clone_size: .
cdr3_length: 14
v_call: TRBV5-1
j_call: TRBJ2-5
d_call: TRBD1
cdr3_nt: TGCGCCAGCAGCTTGGGGACAGGGGAGGAGACCCAGTACTTC
cdr3_aa: CASSLGTGEETQYF

clone_size: .
cdr3_length: 14
v_call: TRBV5-6
j_call: TRBJ2-5
d_call: TRBD2
cdr3_nt: TGTGCCAGCAGGGAGGGCGGGAGTTTGGAGACCCAGTACTTC
cdr3_aa: CASREGGSLETQYF

clone_size: .
cdr3_length: 13
v_call: TRBV27
j_call: TRBJ1-1
d_call: .
cdr3_nt: TGTGCCAGCAGTTTAACGGTGGGGACTGAAGCTTTCTTT
cdr3_aa: CASSLTVGTEAFF

clone_size: once
cdr3_length: 14
v_call: TRBV29-1
j_call: TRBJ2-7
d_call: .
cdr3_nt: TGCAGCGTTACTGAGAATCTAGTTCCCTACGAGCAGTACTTC
cdr3_aa: CSVTENLVPYEQYF

clone_size: .
cdr3_length: 14
v_call: TRBV5-4
j_call: TRBJ2-7
d_call: .
cdr3_nt: TGTGCCAGCAGCTTGCTGGGCGGCCCCTACGAGCAGTACTTC
cdr3_aa: CASSLLGGPYEQYF

clone_size: few
cdr3_length: 14
v_call: TRBV2
j_call: TRBJ1-5
d_call: TRBD1
cdr3_nt: TGTGCCAGCAGCGAGGGACAGGGCTATCAGCCCCAGCATTTT
cdr3_aa: CASSEGQGYQPQHF

clone_size: .
cdr3_length: 14
v_call: TRBV5-1
j_call: TRBJ2-1
d_call: TRBD2
cdr3_nt: TGCGCCACCCAAAGGACTAGCGGGGACTATGAGCAGTTCTTC
cdr3_aa: CATQRTSGDYEQFF

clone_size: .
cdr3_length: 15
v_call: TRBV28
j_call: TRBJ2-5
d_call: TRBD2
cdr3_nt: TGTGCCAGCTCCTCCGGGGGGACCTCTGCGGAGACCCAGTACTTC
cdr3_aa: CASSSGGTSAETQYF

clone_size: .
cdr3_length: 13
v_call: TRBV7-9
j_call: TRBJ1-1
d_call: .
cdr3_nt: TGTGCCAGCAGCTTAGTCCAGGGGACTGAAGCTTTCTTT
cdr3_aa: CASSLVQGTEAFF

clone_size: .
cdr3_length: 19
v_call: TRBV9
j_call: TRBJ2-3
d_call: TRBD1
cdr3_nt: TGTGCCAGCAGCCCCGAGGGGAACAGGGGCACCGCACACACAGATACGCAGTATTTT
cdr3_aa: CASSPEGNRGTAHTDTQYF

clone_size: .
cdr3_length: 14
v_call: TRBV6-1
j_call: TRBJ2-7
d_call: .
cdr3_nt: TGTGCCAGCAGACTCCACAGGGACTCCTACGAGCAGTACTTC
cdr3_aa: CASRLHRDSYEQYF

clone_size: .
cdr3_length: 18
v_call: TRBV7-2
j_call: TRBJ1-3
d_call: .
cdr3_nt: TGTGCCAGCAGCTTAGACCCACCTACAGGAAACTCTGGAAACACCATATATTTT
cdr3_aa: CASSLDPPTGNSGNTIYF

clone_size: .
cdr3_length: 17
v_call: TRBV4-2
j_call: TRBJ2-3
d_call: .
cdr3_nt: TGTGCCAGCAGCCTGGTCCGAAGGGCGGGACTGGGGGATACGCAGTATTTT
cdr3_aa: CASSLVRRAGLGDTQYF

clone_size: .
cdr3_length: 18
v_call: TRBV23-1
j_call: TRBJ1-5
d_call: TRBD1
cdr3_nt: TGCGCCAGCAGTCAACACGAACCGGGGACAGTTATTGATCAGCCCCAGCATTTT
cdr3_aa: CASSQHEPGTVIDQPQHF

clone_size: .
cdr3_length: 13
v_call: TRBV6-5
j_call: TRBJ2-5
d_call: .
cdr3_nt: TGTGCCAGCAGTTACTCATCCAGCCCTACCCAGTACTTC
cdr3_aa: CASSYSSSPTQYF

clone_size: .
cdr3_length: 16
v_call: TRBV6-1
j_call: TRBJ1-4
d_call: .
cdr3_nt: TGTGCCAGCAGTGAAGACGGGGCCGCAACTAATGAAAAACTGTTTTTT
cdr3_aa: CASSEDGAATNEKLFF

clone_size: .
cdr3_length: 14
v_call: TRBV10-1
j_call: TRBJ2-1
d_call: TRBD2
cdr3_nt: TGCGCCAGTGCGACTAGCGGGAGCCCTAATGAGCAGTTCTTC
cdr3_aa: CASATSGSPNEQFF

clone_size: .
cdr3_length: 12
v_call: TRBV9
j_call: TRBJ1-1
d_call: .
cdr3_nt: TGTGCCAGCGGGCCGGGGAACACTGAAGCTTTCTTT
cdr3_aa: CASGPGNTEAFF

clone_size: .
cdr3_length: 16
v_call: TRBV5-4
j_call: TRBJ1-1
d_call: .
cdr3_nt: TGTGCCAGCAGCTTAGGAGGGGGGGCCGGGAACACTGAAGCTTTCTTT
cdr3_aa: CASSLGGGAGNTEAFF

clone_size: .
cdr3_length: 13
v_call: TRBV28
j_call: TRBJ2-1
d_call: TRBD1
cdr3_nt: TGTGCCAGCAGGCCGACAGGGCGCGATGAGCAGTTCTTC
cdr3_aa: CASRPTGRDEQFF

clone_size: .
cdr3_length: 16
v_call: TRBV4-2
j_call: TRBJ1-2
d_call: .
cdr3_nt: TGTGCCAGCAGCCAAGAAGCCAGGCCCCCGGGAAGCGGCTACACCTTC
cdr3_aa: CASSQEARPPGSGYTF

clone_size: .
cdr3_length: 20
v_call: TRBV15
j_call: TRBJ2-5
d_call: TRBD2
cdr3_nt: TGTGCCACCAGAAACCACCCAATAAGGCTAGCGGGGGGTTCGGGTGAGACCCAGTACTTC
cdr3_aa: CATRNHPIRLAGGSGETQYF

clone_size: .
cdr3_length: 15
v_call: TRBV15
j_call: TRBJ1-4
d_call: .
cdr3_nt: TGTGCCACCAGCAGAGTCACAGGTGAAAATGAAAAACTGTTTTTT
cdr3_aa: CATSRVTGENEKLFF

clone_size: .
cdr3_length: 15
v_call: TRBV9
j_call: TRBJ2-7
d_call: .
cdr3_nt: TGTGCCAGCAGCGTAGGAACAGCGAATACCTACGAGCAGTACTTC
cdr3_aa: CASSVGTANTYEQYF

clone_size: few
cdr3_length: 16
v_call: TRBV2
j_call: TRBJ2-1
d_call: TRBD2
cdr3_nt: TGTGCCAGCAGTGAAGGAGGTAGCGGGAGAACCAATGAGCAGTTCTTC
cdr3_aa: CASSEGGSGRTNEQFF

clone_size: .
cdr3_length: 13
v_call: TRBV7-6
j_call: TRBJ2-3
d_call: TRBD1
cdr3_nt: TGTGCCAGCAGCTTGGGACAGGCAGATACGCAGTATTTT
cdr3_aa: CASSLGQADTQYF

clone_size: medium-sized
cdr3_length: 19
v_call: TRBV9
j_call: TRBJ2-1
d_call: TRBD2
cdr3_nt: TGTGCCAGCAGCGTAGGAGGACTAGCGGGTCCGAGCTCCTACAATGAGCAGTTCTTC
cdr3_aa: CASSVGGLAGPSSYNEQFF

clone_size: .
cdr3_length: 15
v_call: TRBV5-6
j_call: TRBJ2-7
d_call: TRBD1
cdr3_nt: TGTGCCAGCAGCTTGGCCGGGACAGGGGACGACGAGCAGTACTTC
cdr3_aa: CASSLAGTGDDEQYF

clone_size: .
cdr3_length: 15
v_call: TRBV27
j_call: TRBJ1-1
d_call: .
cdr3_nt: TGTGCCAGCAGTTCGCGCCGGGGGAGGAACACTGAAGCTTTCTTT
cdr3_aa: CASSSRRGRNTEAFF

clone_size: .
cdr3_length: 17
v_call: TRBV7-6
j_call: TRBJ2-5
d_call: TRBD1
cdr3_nt: TGTGCCAGCAGCTTAGTTCTCCGGGCAGGGGGCTTAGAGACCCAGTACTTC
cdr3_aa: CASSLVLRAGGLETQYF

clone_size: .
cdr3_length: 18
v_call: TRBV27
j_call: TRBJ1-1
d_call: .
cdr3_nt: TGTGCCAGCAGTTTAGTCTCAGGGTTTAGGCCGGAGGCCACTGAAGCTTTCTTT
cdr3_aa: CASSLVSGFRPEATEAFF

clone_size: .
cdr3_length: 16
v_call: TRBV2
j_call: TRBJ2-5
d_call: TRBD1
cdr3_nt: TGTGCCAGCAGTTTAGGACAGGGGGCAGGGGTAGAGACCCAGTACTTC
cdr3_aa: CASSLGQGAGVETQYF

clone_size: .
cdr3_length: 14
v_call: TRBV28
j_call: TRBJ2-3
d_call: TRBD2
cdr3_nt: TGTGCCAGCCAGACTAGCGGTAGCACAGATACGCAGTATTTT
cdr3_aa: CASQTSGSTDTQYF

clone_size: .
cdr3_length: 14
v_call: TRBV5-1
j_call: TRBJ2-1
d_call: TRBD2
cdr3_nt: TGCGCCAGCGAGCGGGGGGGCGGATTCAATGAGCAGTTCTTC
cdr3_aa: CASERGGGFNEQFF

clone_size: once
cdr3_length: 14
v_call: TRBV27
j_call: TRBJ2-7
d_call: TRBD1
cdr3_nt: TGTGCCAGTCGCCTCGGGACAGGGGCCTACGAGCAGTACTTC
cdr3_aa: CASRLGTGAYEQYF

clone_size: .
cdr3_length: 18
v_call: TRBV11-2
j_call: TRBJ1-1
d_call: TRBD1
cdr3_nt: TGTGCCAGCAGCTTGTTATCCGGGACAGGGGAGCGGGGCACTGAAGCTTTCTTT
cdr3_aa: CASSLLSGTGERGTEAFF

clone_size: .
cdr3_length: 14
v_call: TRBV25-1
j_call: TRBJ2-5
d_call: .
cdr3_nt: TGTGCCAGCAGTGTGCACACCTTCCAAGAGACCCAGTACTTC
cdr3_aa: CASSVHTFQETQYF

clone_size: .
cdr3_length: 19
v_call: TRBV5-1
j_call: TRBJ2-1
d_call: TRBD2
cdr3_nt: TGCGCCAGCAGCTTGGGGGTCCGACTAGCGGGAGGGGGGATCGATGAGCAGTTCTTC
cdr3_aa: CASSLGVRLAGGGIDEQFF

clone_size: .
cdr3_length: 14
v_call: TRBV2
j_call: TRBJ2-1
d_call: .
cdr3_nt: TGTGCCAGCAAAAGGACCGCGACAAACAATGAGCAGTTCTTC
cdr3_aa: CASKRTATNNEQFF

clone_size: few
cdr3_length: 14
v_call: TRBV14
j_call: TRBJ2-1
d_call: TRBD1
cdr3_nt: TGTGCCAGCCAGCCACAGGGGGGATACAATGAGCAGTTCTTC
cdr3_aa: CASQPQGGYNEQFF

clone_size: few
cdr3_length: 15
v_call: TRBV7-9
j_call: TRBJ2-3
d_call: TRBD2
cdr3_nt: TGTGCCAGCAGCTTTACTAGCGGGGGCACAGATACGCAGTATTTT
cdr3_aa: CASSFTSGGTDTQYF

clone_size: .
cdr3_length: 14
v_call: TRBV27
j_call: TRBJ2-7
d_call: .
cdr3_nt: TGTGCCAGCAGTTTTACCCCGGCGGCGAGCGAGCAGTACTTC
cdr3_aa: CASSFTPAASEQYF

clone_size: .
cdr3_length: 14
v_call: TRBV4-3
j_call: TRBJ1-2
d_call: .
cdr3_nt: TGCGCCAGCAGCCAACGGACACTTAACTATGGCTACACCTTC
cdr3_aa: CASSQRTLNYGYTF

clone_size: .
cdr3_length: 14
v_call: TRBV5-4
j_call: TRBJ2-5
d_call: TRBD1
cdr3_nt: TGTGCCAGCAATTTACCGGGACAGCAAGAGACCCAGTACTTC
cdr3_aa: CASNLPGQQETQYF

clone_size: .
cdr3_length: 15
v_call: TRBV9
j_call: TRBJ2-6
d_call: .
cdr3_nt: TGTGCCAGCAGCTTCCCCCTCTCTGGGGCCAACGTCCTGACTTTC
cdr3_aa: CASSFPLSGANVLTF

clone_size: .
cdr3_length: 16
v_call: TRBV5-1
j_call: TRBJ2-3
d_call: .
cdr3_nt: TGCGCCAGCAGCTTAGGCCCAGCCACTAGCACAGATACGCAGTATTTT
cdr3_aa: CASSLGPATSTDTQYF